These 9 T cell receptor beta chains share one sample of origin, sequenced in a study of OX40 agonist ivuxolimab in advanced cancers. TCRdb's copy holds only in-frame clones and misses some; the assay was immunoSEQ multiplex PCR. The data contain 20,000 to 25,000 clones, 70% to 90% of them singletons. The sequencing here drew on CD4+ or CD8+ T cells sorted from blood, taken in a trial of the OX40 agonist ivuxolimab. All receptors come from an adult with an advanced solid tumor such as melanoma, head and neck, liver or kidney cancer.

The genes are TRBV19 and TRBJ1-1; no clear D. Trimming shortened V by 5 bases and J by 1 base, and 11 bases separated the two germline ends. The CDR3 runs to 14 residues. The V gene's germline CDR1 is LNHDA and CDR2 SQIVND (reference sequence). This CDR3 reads CASSSPPGNTEAFF. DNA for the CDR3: TGTGCCAGTAGTTCCCCTCCAGGGAACACTGAAGCTTTCTTT. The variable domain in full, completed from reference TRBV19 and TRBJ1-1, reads DGGITQSPKYLFRKEGQNVTLSCEQNLNHDAMYWYRQDPGQGLRLIYYSQIVNDFQKGDIAEGYSVSREKKESFPLTVTSAQKNPTAFYLCASSSPPGNTEAFFGQGTRLTVV.

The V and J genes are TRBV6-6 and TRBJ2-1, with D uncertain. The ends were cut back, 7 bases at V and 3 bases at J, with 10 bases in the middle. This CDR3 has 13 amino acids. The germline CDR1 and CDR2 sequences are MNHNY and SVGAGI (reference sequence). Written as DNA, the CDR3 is TGTGCCAGCACCAACGGTAACTACAATGAGCAGTTCTTC. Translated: CASTNGNYNEQFF.

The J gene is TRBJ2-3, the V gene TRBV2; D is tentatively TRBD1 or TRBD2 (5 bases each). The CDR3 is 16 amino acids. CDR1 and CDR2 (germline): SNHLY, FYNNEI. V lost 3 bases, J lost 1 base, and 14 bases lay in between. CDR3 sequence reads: CASSEIGAGRTDTQYF. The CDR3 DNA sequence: TGTGCCAGCAGTGAGATCGGGGCAGGACGCACAGATACGCAGTATTTT.

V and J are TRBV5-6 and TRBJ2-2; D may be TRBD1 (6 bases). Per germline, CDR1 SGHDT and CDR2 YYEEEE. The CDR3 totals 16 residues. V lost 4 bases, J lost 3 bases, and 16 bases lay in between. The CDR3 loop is CASSPKTGGDTGELFF. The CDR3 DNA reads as TGTGCCAGCAGCCCTAAGACAGGAGGCGACACCGGGGAGCTGTTTTTT.

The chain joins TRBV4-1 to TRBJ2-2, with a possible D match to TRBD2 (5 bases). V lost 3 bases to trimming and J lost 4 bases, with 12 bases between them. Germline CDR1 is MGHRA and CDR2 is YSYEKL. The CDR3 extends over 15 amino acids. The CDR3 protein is CASSHRTEGTGELFF. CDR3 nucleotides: TGCGCCAGCAGCCACCGGACCGAGGGCACCGGGGAGCTGTTTTTT.

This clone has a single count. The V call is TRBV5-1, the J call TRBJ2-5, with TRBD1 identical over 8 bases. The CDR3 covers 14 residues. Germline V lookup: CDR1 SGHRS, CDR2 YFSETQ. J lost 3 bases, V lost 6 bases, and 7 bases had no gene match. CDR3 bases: TGCGCCAGCACCAACAGGGGGTGGGAAGAGACCCAGTACTTC. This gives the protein CASTNRGWEETQYF.

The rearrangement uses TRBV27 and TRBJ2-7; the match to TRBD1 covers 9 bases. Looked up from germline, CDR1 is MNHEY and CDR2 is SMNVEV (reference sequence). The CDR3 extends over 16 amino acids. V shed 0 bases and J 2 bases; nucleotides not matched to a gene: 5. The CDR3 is CASSLSGTGQAYEQYF. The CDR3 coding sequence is TGTGCCAGCAGTTTATCGGGGACAGGGCAAGCCTACGAGCAGTACTTC.

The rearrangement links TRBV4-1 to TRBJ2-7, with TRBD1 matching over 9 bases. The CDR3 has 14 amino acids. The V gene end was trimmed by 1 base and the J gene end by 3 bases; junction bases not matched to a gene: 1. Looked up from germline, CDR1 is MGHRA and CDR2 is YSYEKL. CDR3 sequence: CASSQGQGDYEQYF. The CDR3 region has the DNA TGCGCCAGCAGCCAAGGACAGGGGGACTACGAGCAGTACTTC.

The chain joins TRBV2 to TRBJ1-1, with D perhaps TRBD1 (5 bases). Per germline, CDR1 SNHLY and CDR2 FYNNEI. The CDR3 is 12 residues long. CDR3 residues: CAILSRGSEAFF. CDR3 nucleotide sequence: TGTGCTATACTTAGTCGGGGGTCTGAAGCTTTCTTT.